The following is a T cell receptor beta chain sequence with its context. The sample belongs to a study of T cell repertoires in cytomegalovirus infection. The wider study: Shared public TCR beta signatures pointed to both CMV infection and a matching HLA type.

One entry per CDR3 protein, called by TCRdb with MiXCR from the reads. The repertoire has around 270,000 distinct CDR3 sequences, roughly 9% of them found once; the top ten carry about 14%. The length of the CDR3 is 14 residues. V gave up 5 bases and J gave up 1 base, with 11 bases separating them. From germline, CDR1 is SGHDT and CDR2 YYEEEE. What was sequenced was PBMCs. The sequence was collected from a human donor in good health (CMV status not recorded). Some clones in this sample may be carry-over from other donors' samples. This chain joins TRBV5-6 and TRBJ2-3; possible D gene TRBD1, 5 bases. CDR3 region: CASSFAGRTDTQYF. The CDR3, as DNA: TGTGCCAGCAGTTTTGCAGGGCGCACAGATACGCAGTATTTT.